This T cell receptor beta chain was captured in a study of T cells in Graves' hyperthyroidism and ophthalmopathy. In the case of this clonotype: Its target is not known.

CDR1 is SEHNR and CDR2 is FQNEAQ in the germline V gene (reference sequence). V lost 4 bases to trimming and J lost 0 bases, with 14 bases between them. The CDR3 spans 16 residues. Researchers took RNA transcripts and amplified the TCR beta CDR3 regions from them. During a first-round RT-PCR of the TCR CDR3, the HTBI primer set was used. TCRdb itself ran the multiplex PCR reads through MiXCR, one entry per CDR3 protein. The profile covers 550,000 to 600,000 distinct CDR3 sequences, with about a sixth appearing a single time and 18% taken by the ten largest. Each diagnosis was grounded in clinical symptoms, serum thyroxine and TRAb, thyroid ultrasound, and orbital computed tomography. Overall study findings and caveats: The model forecast ophthalmopathy, anticipating it by a median around 6.4 months before onset.

The clonotype was recovered from a woman under 30 with Graves' hyperthyroidism. The rearrangement links TRBV7-9 to TRBJ2-3, with D maybe TRBD2 (5 bases). Sequencing was performed on blood. CDR3 bases: TGTGCCAGCAGCTCGATGGACTTAACTAGCACAGATACGCAGTATTTT. Translation: CASSSMDLTSTDTQYF.